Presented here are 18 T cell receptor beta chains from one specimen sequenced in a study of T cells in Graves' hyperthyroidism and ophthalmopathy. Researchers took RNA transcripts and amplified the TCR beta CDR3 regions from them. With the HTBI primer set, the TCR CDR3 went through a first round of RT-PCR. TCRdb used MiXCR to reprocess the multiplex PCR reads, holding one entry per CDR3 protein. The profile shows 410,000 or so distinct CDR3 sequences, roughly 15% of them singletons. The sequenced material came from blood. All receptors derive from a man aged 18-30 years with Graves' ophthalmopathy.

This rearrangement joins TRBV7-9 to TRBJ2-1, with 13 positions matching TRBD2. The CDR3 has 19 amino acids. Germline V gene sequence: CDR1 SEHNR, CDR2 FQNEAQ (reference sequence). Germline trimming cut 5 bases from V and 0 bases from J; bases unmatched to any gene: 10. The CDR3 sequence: CASSPGGLAGLSSYNEQFF. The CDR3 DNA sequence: TGTGCCAGCAGCCCGGGGGGACTAGCGGGACTGAGCTCCTACAATGAGCAGTTCTTC.

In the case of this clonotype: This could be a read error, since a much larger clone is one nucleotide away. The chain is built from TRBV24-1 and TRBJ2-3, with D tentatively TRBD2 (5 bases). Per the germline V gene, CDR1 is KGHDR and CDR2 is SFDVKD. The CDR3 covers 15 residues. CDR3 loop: CSTSAETRGKDTQYF. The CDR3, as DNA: TGTTCCACCAGTGCCGAGACTCGGGGAAAAGATACGCAGTATTTT.

This CDR3 reads CASGLVIGQGVHQPQHF. The CDR3 region has the DNA TGTGCTAGTGGTTTGGTAATAGGGCAGGGGGTACATCAGCCCCAGCATTTT. The rearrangement uses TRBV12-5 and TRBJ1-5; 7 bases line up with TRBD1. V was pared by 0 bases and J by 5 bases, with 10 bases of the junction left unmatched. The length of the CDR3 is 17 residues. In germline, CDR1 is LGHNT, CDR2 FRNRAP. Complete variable domain (other parts from reference TRBV12-5 and TRBJ1-5): DARVTQTPRHKVTEMGQEVTMRCQPILGHNTVFWYRQTMMQGLELLAYFRNRAPLDDSGMPKDRFSAEMPDATLATLKIQPSEPRDSAVYFCASGLVIGQGVHQPQHFGDGTRLSIL.

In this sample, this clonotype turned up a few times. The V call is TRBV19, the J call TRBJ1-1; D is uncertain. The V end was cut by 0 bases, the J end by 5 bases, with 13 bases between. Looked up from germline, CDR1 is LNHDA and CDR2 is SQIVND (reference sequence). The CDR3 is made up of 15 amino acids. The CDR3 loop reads CASSIDLSRHTEAFF. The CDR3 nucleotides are TGTGCCAGTAGTATAGATCTCTCCAGACATACTGAAGCTTTCTTT.

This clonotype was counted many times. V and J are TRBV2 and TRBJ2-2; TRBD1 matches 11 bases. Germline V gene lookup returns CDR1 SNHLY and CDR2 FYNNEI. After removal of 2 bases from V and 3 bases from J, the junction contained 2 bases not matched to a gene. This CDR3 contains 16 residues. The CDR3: CASSEMGQGDTGELFF. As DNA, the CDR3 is TGTGCCAGCAGTGAAATGGGACAGGGGGACACCGGGGAGCTGTTTTTT.

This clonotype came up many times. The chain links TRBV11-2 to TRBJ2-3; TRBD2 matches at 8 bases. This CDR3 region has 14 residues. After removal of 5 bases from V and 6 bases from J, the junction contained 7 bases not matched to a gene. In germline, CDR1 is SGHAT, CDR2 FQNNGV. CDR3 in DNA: TGTGCCAGCAGCCTAAAGCGGGAGATCGATACGCAGTATTTT. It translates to CASSLKREIDTQYF.

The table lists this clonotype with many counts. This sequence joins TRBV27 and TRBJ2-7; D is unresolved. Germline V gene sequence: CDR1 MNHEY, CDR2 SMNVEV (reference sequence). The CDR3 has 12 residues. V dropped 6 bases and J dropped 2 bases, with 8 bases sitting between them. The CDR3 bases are TGTGCCAGCAGGCGACACCCCTACGAGCAGTACTTC. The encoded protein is CASRRHPYEQYF.

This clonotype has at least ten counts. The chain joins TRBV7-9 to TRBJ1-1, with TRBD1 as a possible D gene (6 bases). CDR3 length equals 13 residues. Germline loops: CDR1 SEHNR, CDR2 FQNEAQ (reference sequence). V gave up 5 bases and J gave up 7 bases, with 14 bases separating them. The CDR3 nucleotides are TGTGCCAGCAGCCCGGGGGGGCGGGATGAAGCTTTCTTT. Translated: CASSPGGRDEAFF.

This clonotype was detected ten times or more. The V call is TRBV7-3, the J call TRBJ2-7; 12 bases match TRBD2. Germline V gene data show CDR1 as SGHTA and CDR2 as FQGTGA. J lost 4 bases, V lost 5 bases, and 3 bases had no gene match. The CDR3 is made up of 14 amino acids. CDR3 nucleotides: TGTGCCAGCAGCAAGACTAGCGGGAGTTACGAGCAGTACTTC. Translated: CASSKTSGSYEQYF.

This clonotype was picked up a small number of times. The CDR3 reads CAIQQGREQFF. CDR3 nucleotide sequence: TGCGCCATCCAACAGGGGCGGGAGCAGTTCTTC. The chain couples TRBV10-2 to TRBJ2-1, with TRBD1 matching 7 bases. Germline CDR1 and CDR2: WSHSY and SAAADI. V lost 10 bases to trimming and J lost 10 bases; unmatched junction nucleotides: 7. The CDR3 runs 11 residues.

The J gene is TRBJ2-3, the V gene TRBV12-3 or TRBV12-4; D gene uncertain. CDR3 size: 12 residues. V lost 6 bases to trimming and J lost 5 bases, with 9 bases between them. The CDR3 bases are TGTGCCAGCAGGCTATGGGGAGATACGCAGTATTTT. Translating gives CASRLWGDTQYF.

The CDR3 coding sequence is TGTGCCAGCAGTAGGAGGTCGGGCGAGCAGTACTTC. It codes for CASSRRSGEQYF. This chain connects TRBV9 to TRBJ2-7, with D possibly matching TRBD2 (5 bases). Deletions cut 5 bases from V and 6 bases from J, with 12 bases between. Germline CDR1 is SGDLS and CDR2 is YYNGEE. The CDR3 is made up of 12 amino acids.

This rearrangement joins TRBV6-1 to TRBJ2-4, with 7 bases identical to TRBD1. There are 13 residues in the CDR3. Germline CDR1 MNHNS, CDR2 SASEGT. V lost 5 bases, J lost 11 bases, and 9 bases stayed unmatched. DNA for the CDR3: TGTGCCAGCAGTCTCAGCCGGACAGGTTTTCAGTACTTC. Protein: CASSLSRTGFQYF.

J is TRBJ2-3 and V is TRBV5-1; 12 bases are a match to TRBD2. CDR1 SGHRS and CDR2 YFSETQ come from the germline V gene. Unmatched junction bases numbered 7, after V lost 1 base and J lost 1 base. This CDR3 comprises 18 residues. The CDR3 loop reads CASSLTPTSGGRTDTQYF. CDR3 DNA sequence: TGCGCCAGCAGCTTGACCCCCACTAGCGGGGGGCGCACAGATACGCAGTATTTT.

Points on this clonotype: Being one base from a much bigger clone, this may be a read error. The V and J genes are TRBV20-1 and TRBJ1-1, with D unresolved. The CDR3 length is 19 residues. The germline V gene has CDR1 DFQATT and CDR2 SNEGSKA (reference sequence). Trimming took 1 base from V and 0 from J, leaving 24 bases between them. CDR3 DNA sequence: TGCAGTGCTAGAGGACGGTCGGCAGGCCTAAGTTATATGAACACTGAAGCTTTCTTT. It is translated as CSARGRSAGLSYMNTEAFF.

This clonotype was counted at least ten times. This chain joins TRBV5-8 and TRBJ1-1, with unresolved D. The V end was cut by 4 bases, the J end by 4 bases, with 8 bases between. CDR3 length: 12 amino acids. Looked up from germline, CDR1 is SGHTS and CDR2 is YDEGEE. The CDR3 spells CASSPWGTEAFF. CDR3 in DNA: TGTGCCAGCAGCCCCTGGGGCACTGAAGCTTTCTTT.

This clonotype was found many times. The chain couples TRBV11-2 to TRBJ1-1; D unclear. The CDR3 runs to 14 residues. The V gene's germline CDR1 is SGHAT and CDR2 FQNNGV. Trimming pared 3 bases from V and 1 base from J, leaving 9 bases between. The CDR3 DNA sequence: TGTGCCAGCAGCTTGAGTTTGGCGAACACTGAAGCTTTCTTT. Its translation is CASSLSLANTEAFF.

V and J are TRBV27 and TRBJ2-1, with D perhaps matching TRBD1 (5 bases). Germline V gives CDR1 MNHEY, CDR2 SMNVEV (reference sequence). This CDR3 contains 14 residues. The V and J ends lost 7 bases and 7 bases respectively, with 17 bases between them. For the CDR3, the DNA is TGTGCCAGCACCCGACTGGGGCAGGGAAATGAGCAGTTCTTC. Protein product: CASTRLGQGNEQFF.